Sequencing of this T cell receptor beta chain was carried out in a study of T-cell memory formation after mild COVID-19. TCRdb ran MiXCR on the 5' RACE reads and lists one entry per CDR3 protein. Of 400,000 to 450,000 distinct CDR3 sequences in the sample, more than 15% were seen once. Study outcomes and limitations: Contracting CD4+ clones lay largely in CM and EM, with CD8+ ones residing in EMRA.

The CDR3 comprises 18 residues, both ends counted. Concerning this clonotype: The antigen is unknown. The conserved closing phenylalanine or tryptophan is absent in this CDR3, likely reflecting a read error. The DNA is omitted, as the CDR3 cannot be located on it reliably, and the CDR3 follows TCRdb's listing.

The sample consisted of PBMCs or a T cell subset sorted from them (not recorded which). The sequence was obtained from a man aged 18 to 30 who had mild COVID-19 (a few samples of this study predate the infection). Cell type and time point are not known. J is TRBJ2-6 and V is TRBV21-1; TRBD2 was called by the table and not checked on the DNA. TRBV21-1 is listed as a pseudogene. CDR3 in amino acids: CASSILAGAFSGANVLTL.